These 3 T cell receptor beta chains were sequenced from one sample in a study of graft-versus-host responses after intestinal transplantation. Their specific antigens are unknown. This table comes from immunoSEQ multiplex PCR, and its TCRdb copy is limited to in-frame clones, with some not included. The sample shows 85,000 to 90,000 clones, 91% of them seen only once. The source was unstimulated CD4+ T cells sorted from spleen or lymph node cells, collected before transplant. All receptors derive from a human donor who was the organ donor for an intestinal transplant.

Worth noting for this clone: The junction departs from the called germline gene at one end, perhaps through a read error. The chain recombines TRBV19 with TRBJ2-1; maybe TRBD2 (7 bases). Germline V gene sequence: CDR1 LNHDA, CDR2 SQIVND (reference sequence). CDR3 length equals 13 residues. The CDR3, as DNA: TGTGCCAGTACCAGCGGGACATACAATGAGCAGCTCTTC. Its protein is CASTSGTYNEQLF. Together with reference TRBV19 and TRBJ2-1, the CDR3 gives the full variable domain: DGGITQSPKYLFRKEGQNVTLSCEQNLNHDAMYWYRQDPGQGLRLIYYSQIVNDFQKGDIAEGYSVSREKKESFPLTVTSAQKNPTAFYLCASTSGTYNEQLFGPGTRLTVL.

CDR3 nucleotides: TGTGCCAGCAGTCCCTCCCGGTGGAACACTGAAGCTTTCTTT. Translated: CASSPSRWNTEAFF. The V gene is TRBV27, the J gene TRBJ1-1; no definite D call. Germline V CDR1 and CDR2: MNHEY, SMNVEV (reference sequence). CDR3 size: 14 residues. Trimming cost V 5 bases and J 1 base, with 11 bases left between them.

V is TRBV6-1 and J is TRBJ1-2; 11 bases map to TRBD1. V trimming: 1 base; J trimming: 2 bases; junction bases outside the gene matches: 0. The germline CDR1 and CDR2 sequences are MNHNS and SASEGT. The CDR3 length is 15 residues. For the CDR3, the DNA is TGTGCCAGCAGTGAAGGGACAGGGGGCAACTATGGCTACACCTTC. Translated, it gives CASSEGTGGNYGYTF.